These 29 T cell receptor beta chains share one sample of origin, sequenced in a study of early T cells in non-severe SARS-CoV-2 infection. TCRdb re-called the 5' RACE reads through MiXCR, storing one row per CDR3 protein. The table shows under 55,000 distinct CDR3 sequences, with 9.5% to 13% occurring only once. The sample taken for sequencing was whole blood. These receptors were taken from an adult who was a healthcare worker with PCR-confirmed SARS-CoV-2 infection or an uninfected control (not recorded which).

V gene TRBV4-2 combines with J gene TRBJ1-2; D gene ambiguous. Trimming removed 4 bases from V and 4 bases from J, with 19 bases in between. The CDR3 is made up of 16 amino acids. Germline assignment: CDR1 LGHNA and CDR2 YNFKEQ. The CDR3 region is CASSPKIMSVSYGYTF. The DNA of the CDR3 is TGTGCCAGCAGCCCAAAGATCATGTCAGTAAGCTATGGCTACACCTTC.

The chain couples TRBV11-2 to TRBJ1-2; 11 bases agree with TRBD1. CDR1 is SGHAT and CDR2 is FQNNGV in the germline V gene. The J segment lost 8 bases and the V segment lost 3 bases, leaving 5 bases of the junction unmatched. The CDR3 runs 14 residues. CDR3 DNA: TGTGCCAGCAGCTTCCCCGGACAGGGGGCAGGCTACACCTTC. The encoded protein is CASSFPGQGAGYTF.

This clonotype was observed at least ten times. The chain has TRBV28 and TRBJ2-3, with TRBD2 matching over 8 bases. The CDR3 contains 15 residues. Germline V gene lookup returns CDR1 MDHEN and CDR2 SYDVKM. V gave up 1 base and J gave up 3 bases; unmatched junction bases: 3. The CDR3 bases are TGTGCCAGCAGTTTATACGGCGGGAGGACAGATACGCAGTATTTT. Its protein product is CASSLYGGRTDTQYF.

This clonotype appeared a few times. The chain recombines TRBV7-2 with TRBJ2-3; 12 nucleotides agree with TRBD2. This CDR3 is built from 16 residues. In germline, CDR1 is SGHTA, CDR2 FQGNSA. Trimming took 5 bases from V and 6 from J; bases not matched to a gene: 9. CDR3 DNA: TGTGCCAGCAGCGGAGGACTAGCGGGAAGTCAGGATACGCAGTATTTT. This sequence encodes CASSGGLAGSQDTQYF. Combining the CDR3 with reference TRBV7-2 and TRBJ2-3 gives the whole variable domain GAGVSQSPSNKVTEKGKDVELRCDPISGHTALYWYRQSLGQGLEFLIYFQGNSAPDKSGLPSDRFSAERTGGSVSTLTIQRTQQEDSAVYLCASSGGLAGSQDTQYFGPGTRLTVL.

This clonotype has ten or more counts. The chain couples TRBV7-9 to TRBJ1-2; perhaps TRBD1 as D (5 bases). Trimming cost V 5 bases and J 8 bases, with 18 bases left between them. The CDR3 length is 14 residues. CDR1 and CDR2 from the germline V gene are SEHNR and FQNEAQ (reference sequence). The CDR3 DNA sequence: TGTGCCAGCAGCCCCGAGGGGCCAGCAACGGGCTACACCTTC. It translates to CASSPEGPATGYTF.

A few counts support this clonotype. This chain uses TRBV6-5 with TRBJ2-3, with 7 bases aligning to TRBD1. The J segment lost 0 bases and the V segment lost 2 bases, leaving 8 bases of the junction unmatched. Germline values: CDR1 MNHEY, CDR2 SVGAGI. This CDR3 comprises 17 residues. The CDR3 reads CASSYQGTATSTDTQYF. The DNA for the CDR3 is TGTGCCAGCAGTTACCAAGGGACAGCAACTAGCACAGATACGCAGTATTTT.

There are a few counts of this clonotype. V and J are TRBV20-1 and TRBJ2-5; 7 nucleotides align to TRBD2. The CDR3 runs 14 residues. V lost 3 bases, J lost 5 bases, and 9 bases stayed unmatched. The V gene's germline CDR1 is DFQATT and CDR2 SNEGSKA (reference sequence). CDR3 DNA: TGCAGTGCTAGCCGGGCGGGAGTATGGGAGACCCAGTACTTC. Translating it yields CSASRAGVWETQYF.

The V gene is TRBV6-6, the J gene TRBJ1-4, with D possibly being TRBD1 (5 bases). From germline, CDR1 is MNHNY and CDR2 SVGAGI (reference sequence). V was clipped by 6 bases and J by 4 bases, with 18 bases between them. This CDR3 has 16 amino acids. The CDR3 nucleotides read TGTGCCAGCAGCTACCGGGGGAGCGGCCTTAATGAAAAACTGTTTTTT. Protein: CASSYRGSGLNEKLFF.

The chain employs TRBV19 and TRBJ2-7; 8 bases are a match to TRBD2. CDR1 and CDR2 (germline): LNHDA, SQIVND (reference sequence). The CDR3 covers 14 residues. V lost 3 bases, J lost 1 base, and 2 bases stayed unmatched. The CDR3: CASSMAGGSYEQYF. The CDR3 region has the DNA TGTGCCAGTAGTATGGCGGGGGGATCCTACGAGCAGTACTTC.

This clonotype occurred many times. The chain carries TRBV28 and TRBJ2-1; TRBD1 is a possible D gene (6 bases). Germline V gene sequence: CDR1 MDHEN, CDR2 SYDVKM. CDR3 size: 14 residues. Trimming stripped 2 bases from V and 8 bases from J, with 13 bases between. CDR3: CASSLRTGLDEQFF. CDR3 in DNA: TGTGCCAGCAGTTTACGAACAGGGCTGGATGAGCAGTTCTTC.

This chain links TRBV4-1 with TRBJ2-5; 7 nucleotides agree with TRBD2. Unmatched junction bases numbered 13, after V lost 7 bases and J lost 5 bases. This CDR3 is built from 15 residues. The germline gives CDR1 MGHRA, CDR2 YSYEKL. CDR3 sequence: CASTRDASGGETQYF. In DNA, the CDR3 is TGCGCCAGCACCAGAGACGCTAGCGGAGGGGAGACCCAGTACTTC.

In its sample, this clonotype was seen many times. The CDR3 DNA follows: TGTGCCAGCAGTCTCTACCAGGTGTGGGCTGAAGCTTTCTTT. Its protein is CASSLYQVWAEAFF. The chain uses TRBV12-3 or TRBV12-4 and TRBJ1-1; D unresolved. With 5 bases removed from V and 6 bases from J, the gap between germline ends came to 16 bases. The CDR3 runs 14 residues.

The rearrangement uses TRBV9 and TRBJ2-1; D gene ambiguous. Trimming removed 0 bases at V and 5 bases at J, with 12 bases between. Germline lookup yields CDR1 SGDLS and CDR2 YYNGEE. CDR3 size: 15 residues. DNA for the CDR3: TGTGCCAGCAGCGTAGGTCGGAGACGAGACAATGAGCAGTTCTTC. Its protein is CASSVGRRRDNEQFF.

This clonotype was detected ten times or more. The CDR3 loop reads CSATALGQGTYEQYF. In DNA form, the CDR3 reads TGCAGTGCTACAGCGTTAGGACAGGGCACCTACGAGCAGTACTTC. J is TRBJ2-7 and V is TRBV20-1, with 8 bases aligning to TRBD1. This CDR3 comprises 15 residues. Germline CDR1 DFQATT, CDR2 SNEGSKA (reference sequence). V lost 4 bases to trimming and J lost 2 bases; unmatched junction nucleotides: 10.

This clonotype was recorded many times. The V and J genes are TRBV4-3 and TRBJ1-5, with unresolved D. V gave up 1 base and J gave up 7 bases, with 14 bases separating them. From germline, CDR1 is LGHNA and CDR2 YSLEER. The CDR3 extends over 15 amino acids. The CDR3 bases are TGCGCCAGCAGCCAAGCCATAGGAGGGTCCCAGCCCCAGCATTTT. It is translated as CASSQAIGGSQPQHF.

On this clonotype itself: A read error is possible here, since a much larger clone lies one base away. The chain combines TRBV6-5 with TRBJ2-3; D may match TRBD1 or TRBD2 (5 bases each). This CDR3 contains 14 residues. The V gene's germline CDR1 is MNHEY and CDR2 SVGAGI. Trimming removed 5 bases at V and 4 bases at J, with 13 bases between. The CDR3 is CASSPSGTSDTQYF. CDR3 coding DNA: TGTGCCAGCAGTCCATCCGGGACCTCAGATACGCAGTATTTT.

This clonotype was recorded many times. This chain uses TRBV27 with TRBJ1-3; D is undetermined. Germline assignment: CDR1 MNHEY and CDR2 SMNVEV (reference sequence). V gave up 4 bases and J gave up 0 bases, with 7 bases separating them. There are 14 residues in the CDR3. The CDR3 DNA follows: TGTGCCAGCAGTTCAATCAACTCTGGAAACACCATATATTTT. Protein sequence: CASSSINSGNTIYF.

This clonotype was seen at least ten times. The V and J genes are TRBV18 and TRBJ1-1, with 9 bases identical to TRBD1. Germline V gene data show CDR1 as KGHSH and CDR2 as LQKENI. V dropped 6 bases and J dropped 1; count of bases not matched to a gene: 9. CDR3 length: 16 residues. CDR3 DNA: TGTGCCAGCTCCGCTCTGACAGGGGGAGGGAACACTGAAGCTTTCTTT. Protein sequence: CASSALTGGGNTEAFF.

This clonotype was found many times. The chain uses TRBV20-1 and TRBJ2-1; possibly TRBD2 for D (6 bases). V lost 5 bases and J lost 8, with 19 bases in between. Germline values: CDR1 DFQATT, CDR2 SNEGSKA (reference sequence). There are 14 residues in the CDR3. In DNA form, the CDR3 reads TGCAGTGCTGATGGACTAAGGAGAGAGGATGAGCAGTTCTTC. It is translated as CSADGLRREDEQFF.

This clonotype came up many times. CDR3 protein: CASEPLGSTDTQYF. CDR3 sequence (DNA): TGTGCCAGCGAACCACTAGGGAGCACAGATACGCAGTATTTT. The rearrangement joins TRBV27 to TRBJ2-3, with D perhaps matching TRBD2 (5 bases). Trimming shortened V by 8 bases and J by 0 bases, and 12 bases separated the two germline ends. The CDR3 covers 14 residues. Germline V lookup: CDR1 MNHEY, CDR2 SMNVEV (reference sequence).

The chain recombines TRBV7-2 with TRBJ1-1; 7 bases align to TRBD1. The CDR3 has 14 amino acids. The V segment lost 4 bases and the J segment 1 base; nucleotides outside the gene matches: 3. Looked up from germline, CDR1 is SGHTA and CDR2 is FQGNSA. This CDR3 is CASSSNRGNTEAFF. CDR3 bases: TGTGCCAGCAGCTCAAACAGGGGGAACACTGAAGCTTTCTTT. Based on the CDR3 plus reference TRBV7-2 and TRBJ1-1, the full variable domain is GAGVSQSPSNKVTEKGKDVELRCDPISGHTALYWYRQSLGQGLEFLIYFQGNSAPDKSGLPSDRFSAERTGGSVSTLTIQRTQQEDSAVYLCASSSNRGNTEAFFGQGTRLTVV.

On this clonotype itself: A read error may explain this, as a much larger clone is one base away. The chain combines TRBV6-5 with TRBJ2-1; D unclear. V lost 0 bases and J lost 3, with 9 bases in between. This CDR3 spans 15 amino acids. CDR1 is MNHEY and CDR2 is SVGAGI in the germline V gene. CDR3: CASSYSGNLYNEQFF. The CDR3, as DNA: TGTGCCAGCAGTTACTCGGGGAACCTCTACAATGAGCAGTTCTTC.

This clonotype was detected only a few times. The chain uses TRBV5-5 and TRBJ1-2, with D maybe TRBD1 (5 bases). The CDR3 spans 16 residues. Trimming cost V 4 bases and J 0 bases, with 16 bases left between them. Germline CDR1 reads SGHKS; CDR2 reads YYEKEE (reference sequence). CDR3 amino acids: CASSRDPLGANYGYTF. The CDR3 nucleotides are TGTGCCAGCAGCCGGGACCCGTTGGGGGCTAACTATGGCTACACCTTC. The variable domain in full, with the rest retrieved from reference TRBV5-5 and TRBJ1-2, is DAGVTQSPTHLIKTRGQQVTLRCSPISGHKSVSWYQQVLGQGPQFIFQYYEKEERGRGNFPDRFSARQFPNYSSELNVNALLLGDSALYLCASSRDPLGANYGYTFGSGTRLTVV.

This clonotype has ten or more counts. J is TRBJ2-7 and V is TRBV14; the D gene is possibly TRBD1 (5 bases). Trimming removed 1 base from V and 6 bases from J, with 16 bases in between. Germline CDR1 and CDR2: SGHDN and FVKESK. The CDR3 runs to 15 residues. As DNA, the CDR3 is TGTGCCAGCAGCCAAGCGGCAGGGCCGGGTTCCGAGCAGTACTTC. Its protein is CASSQAAGPGSEQYF.

This clonotype was counted between two and nine times. The DNA of the CDR3 is TGTGCCAGCAGCTTAGATCTGGGGCACACTGAAGCTTTCTTT. This gives the protein CASSLDLGHTEAFF. The chain recombines TRBV7-6 with TRBJ1-1; weak D call: TRBD1 (5 bases). Trimming pared 1 base from V and 3 bases from J, leaving 9 bases between. The germline V gene encodes CDR1 SGHVS and CDR2 FNYEAQ. This CDR3 contains 14 residues.

Regarding this clonotype: A read error is possible here, since a much larger clone lies one base away. The chain joins TRBV28 to TRBJ1-4; possible D gene TRBD1, 5 bases. The CDR3 spans 14 residues. Trimming pared 8 bases from V and 9 bases from J, leaving 19 bases between. Germline V CDR1 and CDR2: MDHEN, SYDVKM. In nucleotides, the CDR3 is TGTGCCAGCCACCAAGGCCGGGGCAGGAAAAAACTGTTTTTT. Its protein is CASHQGRGRKKLFF.

This clonotype was seen ten or more times. V and J are TRBV28 and TRBJ2-1; tentatively, D is TRBD1 (5 bases). The germline V gene encodes CDR1 MDHEN and CDR2 SYDVKM. V was shortened by 7 bases and J by 2 bases, with 27 bases between the two germline ends. This CDR3 is built from 19 residues. CDR3 nucleotide sequence: TGTGCCAGCACCGAAGAGCCAGGACAATACTCTACTACCTACAATGAGCAGTTCTTC. Encoded protein: CASTEEPGQYSTTYNEQFF.

The V and J genes are TRBV6-5 and TRBJ1-1, with D possibly TRBD1 on 6 matching bases. The CDR3 totals 13 residues. From germline, CDR1 is MNHEY and CDR2 SVGAGI. V was clipped by 4 bases and J by 6 bases, with 12 bases between them. The CDR3 region has the DNA TGTGCCAGCAGTTTCAGGGGCGTTTCTGAAGCTTTCTTT. This translates into CASSFRGVSEAFF.

This clonotype was seen only a few times. The chain has TRBV7-9 and TRBJ2-3; D call uncertain. V was shortened by 4 bases and J by 0 bases, with 17 bases between the two germline ends. The CDR3 spans 17 residues. Germline CDR1 and CDR2: SEHNR and FQNEAQ (reference sequence). CDR3 in DNA: TGTGCCAGCAGCTACCCCCCCCCTCGCTTAAGCACAGATACGCAGTATTTT. It specifies CASSYPPPRLSTDTQYF.